The sequence of this TCR beta chain was determined in a study of T cell changes during pregnancy in multiple sclerosis. The length of the CDR3 is 14 residues. V was pared by 2 bases and J by 4 bases, with 11 bases between. The germline gives CDR1 SEHNR, CDR2 FQNEAQ (reference sequence). Profiling relied on immunoSEQ multiplex PCR, and the TCRdb table lists in-frame clones only, not all of them. The sample lists about 75,000 clones, over 80% occurring once. The TCR comes from a female donor with multiple sclerosis, enrolled in a pregnancy study. The sequenced sample was CD4+ T cells from peripheral blood mononuclear cells, obtained before pregnancy. V usage is TRBV7-9 and J usage is TRBJ2-5; D possibly corresponds to TRBD1 (5 bases). The DNA for the CDR3 is TGTGCCAGCAGCTTAAGTGCAGGGTCAGAGACCCAGTACTTC. Protein product: CASSLSAGSETQYF.